This T cell receptor beta chain emerged from a study of control samples from healthy donors and cancer patients (dated by TCRdb to about 2020). Counted from cysteine to phenylalanine, this CDR3 has 14 amino acids. Of the read, only the CDR3 DNA is kept; its 42 bases are in frame from base 1. V and J lose 5 bases and 4 bases, and a span of 12 bases separates them. CDR1 and CDR2 are read off the germline V gene (reference sequence) as SEHNR and FQNEAQ. The library relied on the immunoSEQ multiplex PCR assay. Held by TCRdb, this immuneACCESS table contains in-frame sequences only and omits some clones. Under half of the omission traces to an unresolved V gene where checked; the cause of the rest is unknown. The sample table records 110,000 to 150,000 clones; roughly 90% of these occur just once. In total, the top ten clones hold less than 5% of the sample. Of note for this clone: Its antigen target is currently unknown. No base qualities exist here, and no much larger clone lies one base off it.

The chain is assembled from TRBV7-9 and TRBJ1-5; a tentative D match to TRBD1 spans 6 bases. The sample consisted of blood. The TCR was taken from a man younger than 45 in good health. The nucleotide sequence reads as follows: TGTGCCAGCAGCCTGACAGGCGGTAATCAGCCCCAGCATTTT. It codes for CASSLTGGNQPQHF.